These 10 T cell receptor beta chains came from one sample sequenced in a study of cytomegalovirus exposure and HLA in healthy donors. The PCR ran on 60 Vbeta and 13 Jbeta primers. TCRdb's table, derived via immunoSEQ multiplex PCR, lists solely in-frame clones and lacks some. This table has about 170,000 clones, roughly 80% appearing once. Sample: PBMCs. The receptors were gathered from a male donor in good health and CMV-seronegative.

The V gene is TRBV19, the J gene TRBJ1-1; 9 bases map to TRBD1. The germline CDR1 and CDR2 sequences are LNHDA and SQIVND (reference sequence). The CDR3 contains 16 residues. Trimming at V came to 6 bases and at J to 3 bases, leaving 11 bases not matched to a gene. CDR3 protein: CASRGSGTGMDTEAFF. CDR3 in DNA: TGTGCCAGTAGAGGTTCCGGGACAGGGATGGACACTGAAGCTTTCTTT.

This chain connects TRBV11-3 to TRBJ2-7; 8 bases match TRBD2. Germline V lookup: CDR1 SGHNT, CDR2 YENEEA. The V and J ends lost 4 bases and 0 bases, in that order; junction bases with no gene match: 2. The CDR3 is made up of 14 amino acids. CDR3 sequence reads: CASSWSGSSYEQYF. In DNA form, the CDR3 reads TGTGCCAGCAGCTGGAGCGGGAGCTCCTACGAGCAGTACTTC.

The CDR3 coding sequence is TGTGCCAGCAGAGGAGCAGCACAAGAGACCCAGTACTTC. It yields the protein CASRGAAQETQYF. V usage is TRBV5-4 and J usage is TRBJ2-5, with D hard to call. This CDR3 spans 13 amino acids. Germline values: CDR1 SGHNT, CDR2 YYREEE (reference sequence). V lost 5 bases to trimming and J lost 2 bases, with 10 bases between them.

The chain has TRBV29-1 and TRBJ2-7; possible D gene TRBD1, 5 bases. The germline V gene has CDR1 SQVTM and CDR2 ANQGSEA. V dropped 3 bases and J dropped 6 bases, with 15 bases sitting between them. The CDR3 spans 13 residues. The CDR3 protein is CSVDTQSRGEQYF. In DNA, the CDR3 is TGCAGCGTTGACACACAATCAAGGGGCGAGCAGTACTTC.

V usage is TRBV6-1 and J usage is TRBJ1-6; unclear D gene. V gave up 7 bases and J gave up 7 bases, with 11 bases separating them. The CDR3 is made up of 13 amino acids. Looked up from germline, CDR1 is MNHNS and CDR2 is SASEGT. CDR3 DNA: TGTGCCAGCACAGAAGGAGTAAATTCACCCCTCCACTTT. It codes for CASTEGVNSPLHF.

The rearrangement links TRBV6-1 to TRBJ1-1; unclear D gene. CDR1 and CDR2 from the germline V gene are MNHNS and SASEGT. Deletions cut 4 bases from V and 7 bases from J, with 7 bases between. There are 11 residues in the CDR3. The CDR3 region is CASSVKSEAFF. As DNA, the CDR3 is TGTGCCAGCAGTGTAAAGAGTGAAGCTTTCTTT.

The chain recombines TRBV27 with TRBJ2-2; no firm D call. The CDR3 sequence is 15 residues long. Germline V gene sequence: CDR1 MNHEY, CDR2 SMNVEV (reference sequence). The V gene lost 0 bases and the J gene lost 6 bases, with 11 bases spanning the gap. The CDR3 DNA follows: TGTGCCAGCAGTTTATCCTCGGGTGCTCCCGGGGAGCTGTTTTTT. It is translated as CASSLSSGAPGELFF.

This clone was seen a few times. This chain uses TRBV11-2 with TRBJ1-3; unclear D gene. The germline V gene encodes CDR1 SGHAT and CDR2 FQNNGV. The CDR3 length is 18 residues. The V end lost 6 bases, the J end lost 4 bases, and 25 bases lay between the germline ends. The CDR3 loop is CASSLSTGSFAFGNTIYF. For the CDR3, the DNA is TGTGCCAGCAGTTTAAGTACCGGGTCGTTCGCGTTCGGAAACACCATATATTTT.

This chain links TRBV29-1 with TRBJ1-1, with D perhaps TRBD1 (6 bases). CDR3 length: 16 residues. Trimming removed 4 bases at V and 1 base at J, with 19 bases between. CDR1 is SQVTM, CDR2 ANQGSEA, per germline. In DNA form, the CDR3 reads TGCAGCGTTGGCCAGGGGCATAACACAAAGAACACTGAAGCTTTCTTT. It codes for CSVGQGHNTKNTEAFF.

CDR3 residues: CASSYRTSRGGGEQFF. The CDR3 DNA reads TGTGCCAGCAGCTACCGGACTAGCCGAGGGGGCGGCGAGCAGTTCTTC. The genes are TRBV11-2 and TRBJ2-1, with D possibly matching TRBD2 (8 bases). V lost 4 bases and J 10 bases, leaving 23 bases between the germline ends. Germline CDR1 reads SGHAT; CDR2 reads FQNNGV. This CDR3 has 16 amino acids.